This passage covers 7 T cell receptor beta chains from one sample sequenced in a study of resident and recirculating memory T cells in vitiligo. This table comes from immunoSEQ multiplex PCR, and its TCRdb copy is limited to in-frame clones, with some not included. The sample lists more than 70,000 clones; roughly 94% were seen once. Sequenced: blood. Receptors originate from a male donor with vitiligo.

V and J are TRBV6-6 and TRBJ1-2; 7 positions match TRBD1. Germline CDR1 reads MNHNY; CDR2 reads SVGAGI (reference sequence). J lost 5 bases, V lost 5 bases, and 11 bases had no gene match. The CDR3 is 15 amino acids. The CDR3 coding sequence is TGTGCCAGCAGTCCACCAGGACAGGCGAATTATGGCTACACCTTC. Protein: CASSPPGQANYGYTF.

The rearrangement joins TRBV10-2 to TRBJ2-1, with unresolved D. The CDR3 runs 11 residues. The germline V gene encodes CDR1 WSHSY and CDR2 SAAADI. Trimming removed 3 bases at V and 12 bases at J, with 9 bases between. The DNA of the CDR3 is TGCGCCAGCAGTGATGGGCTACGGCAGTTCTTC. Amino acids: CASSDGLRQFF.

V usage is TRBV20-1 and J usage is TRBJ2-7, with 7 positions matching TRBD2. CDR3 size: 11 residues. From germline, CDR1 is DFQATT and CDR2 SNEGSKA (reference sequence). The CDR3 is CSVGGTYEQYF. The CDR3, as DNA: TGCAGCGTCGGGGGGACCTACGAGCAGTACTTC.

The chain uses TRBV18 and TRBJ1-3, with D possibly matching TRBD1 (5 bases). CDR1 KGHSH and CDR2 LQKENI come from the germline V gene. Deletions cut 8 bases from V and 4 bases from J, with 21 bases between. This CDR3 region has 16 residues. Here the CDR3 DNA reads TGTGCCAGCCAGACCTCGGACACCTGGTCGGGAAACACCATATATTTT. This codes for CASQTSDTWSGNTIYF.

The rearrangement joins TRBV27 to TRBJ1-4; no clear D. CDR3 length: 15 amino acids. Trimming took 2 bases from V and 0 from J, leaving 7 bases between them. From germline, CDR1 is MNHEY and CDR2 SMNVEV (reference sequence). DNA for the CDR3: TGTGCCAGCAGTTTAACTCCGACAACTAATGAAAAACTGTTTTTT. Translation gives CASSLTPTTNEKLFF.

The genes are TRBV30 and TRBJ1-5; no clear D. Per germline, CDR1 GTSNPN and CDR2 SVGIG (reference sequence). The CDR3 sequence is 14 residues long. V was trimmed by 1 base and J by 0 bases, leaving 7 bases between them. The CDR3 region has the DNA TGTGCCTGGAGTGCCCTTTATAGCAATCAGCCCCAGCATTTT. Its translation: CAWSALYSNQPQHF.

This chain links TRBV18 with TRBJ2-7, with D unresolved. Germline lookup yields CDR1 KGHSH and CDR2 LQKENI. The CDR3 length is 13 residues. Deletions cut 3 bases from V and 5 bases from J, with 11 bases between. DNA of the CDR3: TGTGCCAGCTCACCGAGCGAGGTCGACGAGCAGTACTTC. The encoded protein is CASSPSEVDEQYF.